This T cell receptor beta chain appears in the sequencing data of a study of metastatic and nonmetastatic thyroid tumors (dated by TCRdb to the early 2020s). About the full investigation: For patients with malignant and with benign thyroid disease, the researchers compared repertoires between peripheral blood samples and tumor or nodule tissue samples.

Library preparation was by PCR. The sequencer was an Illumina HiSeq 4000. High-throughput sequencing was used to profile the TCR beta-chain CDR3 region of each patient. As for the authors' bioinformatics: Drawing on CDR3 differences between clinicopathological groups, the researchers built a classifier meant to tell apart patients with distant-metastatic papillary thyroid cancer. To measure repertoire diversity the researchers used the Shannon index, while the Morisita-Horn index served to gauge how similar the tumor and blood repertoires were. Using fastp trimming at Q25 and MiXCR clonotype assembly, TCRdb reanalyzed the public sequencing data and kept in-frame beta chains. The V and J calls reflect TCRdb's pipeline rather than the authors' work. Present in this sample are 25,000 to 30,000 clones, roughly 26% of which were seen just once. Roughly 5.6% of the sample is in the top ten clones. Taken from the germline V gene, the CDR1 and CDR2 loops are SGHDT and YYEEEE. The CDR3 spans 13 residues, from the cysteine through the phenylalanine. CDR3 DNA is the only sequence kept; it has 39 bases, read in frame from the first base. At the junction V is shortened by 4 bases and J by 8 bases, with 12 bases in between.

General findings and caveats noted by the study authors: TCR beta diversity was reported as significantly higher in malignant tumors than in benign nodules, in both blood and tumor samples.

This clone came up many times. Its antigen is currently not known. No per-base quality is available; no much larger clone lies one base away. No treatment had been received by any patient before thyroid surgery. The study retrospectively analysed patient clinical samples collected from 2012 to 2018 using T-cell receptor beta sequencing. This receptor was obtained from a female donor with papillary thyroid cancer or a benign thyroid nodule (not recorded which). Some clones in this sample may be carry-over from other donors' samples. Source material: blood. Recombination connected TRBV5-6 to TRBJ1-4; there is no confident call for the D gene. The DNA is TGTGCCAGCAGCGGCGGGGTCGGGGAAAAACTGTTTTTT. Its product reads: CASSGGVGEKLFF.